This entry describes one TCR beta chain. Its matching antigen is unknown. The primer mix had 60 Vbeta and 13 Jbeta primers. The protocol was immunoSEQ multiplex PCR, while the TCRdb copy is restricted to in-frame clones and leaves out a portion. The repertoire consists of just under 250,000 clones, with roughly 82% occurring once and the leading ten covering over 5%. This CDR3 is built from 14 residues. Germline V gives CDR1 LNHDA, CDR2 SQIVND (reference sequence). The ends were cut back, 7 bases at V and 0 bases at J, with 9 bases in the middle. The sample originates from a study of cytomegalovirus exposure and HLA in healthy donors. Study information: The approximately 100 million unique TCR beta sequences, from about 190 million T cells, were found by an earlier analysis.

Study conclusions and caveats: Analysis performed later found around 15,000 TCR beta sequences associated with HLA alleles at 0.05 false discovery rate.

Sequencing input: PBMCs. The rearrangement joins TRBV19 to TRBJ1-4, with no clear D. This TCR was recovered from a woman aged 40 to 55 in good health and CMV-seropositive. The CDR3 spells CASNLGSTNEKLFF. The CDR3 DNA reads TGTGCCAGTAATTTGGGCTCAACTAATGAAAAACTGTTTTTT.